One sample yielded the 14 T cell receptor beta chains listed below, sequenced in a study of identifying expanded T cells in peripheral blood. The data were produced by immunoSEQ multiplex PCR, yet TCRdb's version contains in-frame clones alone and is incomplete. The sample records around 82,000 clones, roughly 84% being singletons. The sequenced material came from blood. All receptors come from a person aged 18-69 years in good health.

The chain links TRBV4-1 to TRBJ2-1; 8 bases map to TRBD2. The CDR3 extends over 17 amino acids. Germline values: CDR1 MGHRA, CDR2 YSYEKL. The trim removed 2 bases at V and 3 bases at J, leaving 9 bases unmatched. The CDR3 DNA reads TGCGCCAGCAGCCAACTCAGCGGGAGCTTTAACTACAATGAGCAGTTCTTC. Its protein is CASSQLSGSFNYNEQFF.

V is TRBV29-1 and J is TRBJ2-3; D might be TRBD1 or TRBD2, each matching 5 bases. The CDR3 runs to 14 residues. Germline CDR1 reads SQVTM; CDR2 reads ANQGSEA. Trimming took off 6 bases at V and 3 bases at J, with 16 bases between the two ends. For the CDR3, the DNA is TGCAGCGTGACCCCGGGGCCCGGGACAGATACGCAGTATTTT. Translating it yields CSVTPGPGTDTQYF.

The V gene is TRBV19, the J gene TRBJ2-7, with 13 bases lining up with TRBD2. The CDR3 runs 14 residues. Germline V gene data show CDR1 as LNHDA and CDR2 as SQIVND (reference sequence). V dropped 8 bases and J dropped 0; count of bases not matched to a gene: 1. DNA for the CDR3: TGTGCCAGTCGGACTAGCGGGGGCTCCTACGAGCAGTACTTC. It is translated as CASRTSGGSYEQYF.

The genes are TRBV5-1 and TRBJ1-2; D is perhaps TRBD1 (5 bases). Germline V gives CDR1 SGHRS, CDR2 YFSETQ. V was trimmed by 0 bases and J by 8 bases, leaving 8 bases between them. The length of the CDR3 is 12 residues. CDR3 DNA: TGCGCCAGCAGCTTGGATGGGGCGGGCTACACCTTC. This translates into CASSLDGAGYTF.

This chain uses TRBV7-2 with TRBJ2-3, with TRBD2 identical over 13 bases. This CDR3 has 15 amino acids. Germline values: CDR1 SGHTA, CDR2 FQGNSA. The J segment lost 6 bases and the V segment lost 5 bases, leaving 5 bases of the junction unmatched. This CDR3 reads CASSRTSGSLDTQYF. The DNA for the CDR3 is TGTGCCAGCAGCAGGACTAGCGGGAGCTTGGATACGCAGTATTTT.

V usage is TRBV4-3 and J usage is TRBJ2-7; 9 bases line up with TRBD2. V was pared by 3 bases and J by 3 bases, with 6 bases of the junction left unmatched. This CDR3 has 15 residues. Germline values: CDR1 LGHNA, CDR2 YSLEER. The CDR3 sequence is CASSQQTSGIYEQYF. The CDR3 bases are TGCGCCAGCAGCCAGCAGACTAGCGGTATCTACGAGCAGTACTTC.

CDR3 in amino acids: CASSLDGGYQYQETQYF. The CDR3 DNA reads as TGCGCCAGCAGCTTGGACGGAGGGTATCAGTACCAAGAGACCCAGTACTTC. The chain recombines TRBV5-1 with TRBJ2-5, with D possibly being TRBD2 (6 bases). The CDR3 consists of 17 residues. Germline V gene lookup returns CDR1 SGHRS and CDR2 YFSETQ. V was cut by 0 bases and J by 0 bases, with 15 bases left in between. Full variable domain (outside the CDR3, taken from reference TRBV5-1 and TRBJ2-5): KAGVTQTPRYLIKTRGQQVTLSCSPISGHRSVSWYQQTPGQGLQFLFEYFSETQRNKGNFPGRFSGRQFSNSRSEMNVSTLELGDSALYLCASSLDGGYQYQETQYFGPGTRLLVL.

The chain couples TRBV7-6 to TRBJ2-2; TRBD2 matches 9 bases. CDR3 length: 17 residues. V lost 4 bases to trimming and J lost 5 bases; unmatched junction nucleotides: 11. Germline V lookup: CDR1 SGHVS, CDR2 FNYEAQ. In DNA form, the CDR3 reads TGTGCCAGCAGCTCCCACGGGACTAGCCGCGGGACCGGGGAGCTGTTTTTT. Its translation: CASSSHGTSRGTGELFF.

The chain joins TRBV7-6 to TRBJ2-5; 11 bases match TRBD1. CDR3 length equals 17 residues. Germline V gene lookup returns CDR1 SGHVS and CDR2 FNYEAQ. V was clipped by 1 base and J by 5 bases; unmatched bases: 9. The CDR3 DNA reads TGTGCCAGCAGCTTAGATGTTGGACAGGGGGCTGGGGAGACCCAGTACTTC. Translation: CASSLDVGQGAGETQYF.

The chain employs TRBV5-1 and TRBJ2-1; a possible D gene is TRBD1 (6 bases). In germline, CDR1 is SGHRS, CDR2 YFSETQ. This CDR3 has 18 residues. Trimming took 1 base from V and 7 from J, leaving 24 bases between them. The DNA of the CDR3 is TGCGCCAGCAGCTTGACATCTCAGGGGTCCGGCACAGTAAATGAGCAGTTCTTC. Translation gives CASSLTSQGSGTVNEQFF.

This clone has a single count. The rearrangement links TRBV2 to TRBJ2-7; 7 nucleotides line up with TRBD2. This CDR3 region has 14 residues. V dropped 7 bases and J dropped 2; count of bases not matched to a gene: 8. CDR1 and CDR2 (germline): SNHLY, FYNNEI. CDR3 amino acids: CASTQAGSTYEQYF. In nucleotides, the CDR3 is TGTGCCAGCACTCAAGCGGGAAGCACCTACGAGCAGTACTTC.

V is TRBV6-6 and J is TRBJ1-5; 8 positions match TRBD1. V lost 2 bases to trimming and J lost 5 bases; unmatched junction nucleotides: 5. CDR3 length: 15 residues. Germline CDR1 MNHNY, CDR2 SVGAGI (reference sequence). This CDR3 reads CASSYRVTGDQPQHF. The CDR3 coding sequence is TGTGCCAGCAGTTACCGGGTGACAGGGGATCAGCCCCAGCATTTT.

The rearrangement uses TRBV28 and TRBJ2-1, with D possibly matching TRBD2 (5 bases). The length of the CDR3 is 14 residues. Germline V gene sequence: CDR1 MDHEN, CDR2 SYDVKM. Trimming left V 2 bases short and J 4 bases short, with 9 bases between. This CDR3 reads CASSLMEEYNEQFF. CDR3 nucleotides: TGTGCCAGCAGTTTAATGGAGGAGTACAATGAGCAGTTCTTC. The whole variable domain, filled in from reference TRBV28 and TRBJ2-1, reads DVKVTQSSRYLVKRTGEKVFLECVQDMDHENMFWYRQDPGLGLRLIYFSYDVKMKEKGDIPEGYSVSREKKERFSLILESASTNQTSMYLCASSLMEEYNEQFFGPGTRLTVL.

This sequence joins TRBV7-2 and TRBJ2-1; D possibly matches TRBD1 or TRBD2 (5 bases each). This CDR3 comprises 13 residues. CDR1 SGHTA and CDR2 FQGNSA come from the germline V gene. Trimming stripped 4 bases from V and 7 bases from J, with 11 bases between. CDR3 DNA sequence: TGTGCCAGCAGCTCGGGACGGTCGAATGAGCAGTTCTTC. Amino acid sequence: CASSSGRSNEQFF. Supplemented by reference TRBV7-2 and TRBJ2-1, the full variable domain reads GAGVSQSPSNKVTEKGKDVELRCDPISGHTALYWYRQSLGQGLEFLIYFQGNSAPDKSGLPSDRFSAERTGGSVSTLTIQRTQQEDSAVYLCASSSGRSNEQFFGPGTRLTVL.